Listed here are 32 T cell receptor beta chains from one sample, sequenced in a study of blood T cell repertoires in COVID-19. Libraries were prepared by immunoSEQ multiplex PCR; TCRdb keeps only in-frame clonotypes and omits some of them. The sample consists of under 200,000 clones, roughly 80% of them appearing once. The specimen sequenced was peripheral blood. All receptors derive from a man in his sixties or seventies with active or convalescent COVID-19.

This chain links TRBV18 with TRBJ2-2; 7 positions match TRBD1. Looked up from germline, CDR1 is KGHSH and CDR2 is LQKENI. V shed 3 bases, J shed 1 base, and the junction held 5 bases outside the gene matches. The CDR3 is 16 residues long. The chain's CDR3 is CASSPRTGVNTGELFF. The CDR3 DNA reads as TGTGCCAGCTCACCGCGGACAGGCGTGAACACCGGGGAGCTGTTTTTT.

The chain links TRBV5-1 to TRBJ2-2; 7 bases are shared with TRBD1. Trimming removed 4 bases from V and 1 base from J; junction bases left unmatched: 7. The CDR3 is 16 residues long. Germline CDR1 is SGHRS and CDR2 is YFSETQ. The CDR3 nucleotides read TGCGCCAGCAGCCCGGACAGGTCTTTGAACACCGGGGAGCTGTTTTTT. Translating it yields CASSPDRSLNTGELFF.

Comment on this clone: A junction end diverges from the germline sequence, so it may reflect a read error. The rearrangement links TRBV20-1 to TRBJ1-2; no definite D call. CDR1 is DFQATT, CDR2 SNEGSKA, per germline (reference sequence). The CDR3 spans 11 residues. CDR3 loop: CSARANYGYTF. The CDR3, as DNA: TGCAGTGCGAGAGCAAACTATGGCTACACCTTC.

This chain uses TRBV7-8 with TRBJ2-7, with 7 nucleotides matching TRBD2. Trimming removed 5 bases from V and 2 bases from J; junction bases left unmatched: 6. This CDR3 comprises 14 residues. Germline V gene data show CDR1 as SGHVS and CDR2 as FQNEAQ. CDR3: CASSRSGVAYEQYF. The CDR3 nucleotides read TGTGCCAGCAGCCGCAGCGGGGTCGCCTACGAGCAGTACTTC.

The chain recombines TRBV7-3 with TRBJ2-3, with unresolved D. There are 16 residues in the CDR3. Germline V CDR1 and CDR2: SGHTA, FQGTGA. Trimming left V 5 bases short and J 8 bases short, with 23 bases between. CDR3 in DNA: TGTGCCAGCAGCACCCCGCGCGGCAGTTCCCTTCGTACGCAGTATTTT. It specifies CASSTPRGSSLRTQYF.

The chain's CDR3 is CASSLPERGEKLFF. DNA of the CDR3: TGTGCCAGCAGCTTGCCCGAAAGGGGTGAAAAACTGTTTTTT. This chain connects TRBV5-8 to TRBJ1-4; possible D gene TRBD1, 5 bases. Trimming stripped 1 base from V and 7 bases from J, with 11 bases between. The CDR3 has 14 amino acids. Germline V gives CDR1 SGHTS, CDR2 YDEGEE.

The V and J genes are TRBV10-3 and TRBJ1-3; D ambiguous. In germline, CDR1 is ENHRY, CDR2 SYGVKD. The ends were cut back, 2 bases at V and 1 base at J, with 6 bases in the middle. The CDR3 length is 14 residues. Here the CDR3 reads CAISEGGSGNTIYF. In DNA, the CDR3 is TGTGCCATCAGTGAGGGAGGGTCTGGAAACACCATATATTTT.

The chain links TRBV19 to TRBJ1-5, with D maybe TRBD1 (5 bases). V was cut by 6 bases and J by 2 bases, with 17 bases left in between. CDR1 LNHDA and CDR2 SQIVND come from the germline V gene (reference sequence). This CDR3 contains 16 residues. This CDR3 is CASRPERGYRNQPQHF. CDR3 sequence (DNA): TGTGCCAGTAGACCCGAAAGGGGTTATCGCAATCAGCCCCAGCATTTT.

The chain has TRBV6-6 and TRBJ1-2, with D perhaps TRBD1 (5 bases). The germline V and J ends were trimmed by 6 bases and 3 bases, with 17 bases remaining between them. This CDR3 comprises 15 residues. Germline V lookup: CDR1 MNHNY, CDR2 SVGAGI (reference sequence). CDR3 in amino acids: CASRLPWGTDYGYTF. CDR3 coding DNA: TGTGCCAGCAGGCTCCCTTGGGGGACTGACTATGGCTACACCTTC.

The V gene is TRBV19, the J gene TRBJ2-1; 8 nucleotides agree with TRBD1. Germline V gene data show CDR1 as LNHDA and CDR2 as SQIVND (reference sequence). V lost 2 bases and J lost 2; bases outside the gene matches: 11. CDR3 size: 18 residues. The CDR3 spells CASSILKRWTGTYNEQFF. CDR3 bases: TGTGCCAGTAGTATATTGAAAAGATGGACAGGGACCTACAATGAGCAGTTCTTC.

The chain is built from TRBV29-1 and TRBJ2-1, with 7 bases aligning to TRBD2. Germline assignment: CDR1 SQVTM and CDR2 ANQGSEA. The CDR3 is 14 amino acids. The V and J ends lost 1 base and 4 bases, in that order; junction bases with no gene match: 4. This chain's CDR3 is CSVEAGGGYNEQFF. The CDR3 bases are TGCAGCGTTGAAGCTGGCGGGGGATACAATGAGCAGTTCTTC.

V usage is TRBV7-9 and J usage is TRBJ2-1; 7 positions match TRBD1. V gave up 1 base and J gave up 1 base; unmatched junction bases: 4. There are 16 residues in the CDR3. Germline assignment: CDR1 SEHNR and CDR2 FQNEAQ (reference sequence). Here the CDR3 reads CASSLDRGESYNEQFF. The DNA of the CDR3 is TGTGCCAGCAGCTTAGACAGGGGCGAATCCTACAATGAGCAGTTCTTC.

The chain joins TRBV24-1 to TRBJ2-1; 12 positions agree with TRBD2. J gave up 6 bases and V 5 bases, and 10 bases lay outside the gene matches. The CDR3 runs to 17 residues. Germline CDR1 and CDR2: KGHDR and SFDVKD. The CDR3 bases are TGTGCCACCAGTGGGGTGGCTAGCGGGAGGGATCCCAATGAGCAGTTCTTC. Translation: CATSGVASGRDPNEQFF.

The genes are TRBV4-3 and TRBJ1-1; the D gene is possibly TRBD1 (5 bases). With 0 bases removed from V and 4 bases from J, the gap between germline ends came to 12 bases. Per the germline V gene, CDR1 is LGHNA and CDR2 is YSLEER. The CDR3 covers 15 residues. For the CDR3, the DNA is TGCGCCAGCAGCCAAGATCCGGGGGAGGTCACTGAAGCTTTCTTT. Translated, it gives CASSQDPGEVTEAFF.

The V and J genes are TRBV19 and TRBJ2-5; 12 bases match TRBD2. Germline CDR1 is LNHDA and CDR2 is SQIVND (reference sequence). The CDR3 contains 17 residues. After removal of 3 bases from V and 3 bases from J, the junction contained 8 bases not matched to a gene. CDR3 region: CASSIRASGGVKETQYF. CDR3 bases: TGTGCCAGTAGTATCAGGGCTAGCGGGGGGGTAAAAGAGACCCAGTACTTC.

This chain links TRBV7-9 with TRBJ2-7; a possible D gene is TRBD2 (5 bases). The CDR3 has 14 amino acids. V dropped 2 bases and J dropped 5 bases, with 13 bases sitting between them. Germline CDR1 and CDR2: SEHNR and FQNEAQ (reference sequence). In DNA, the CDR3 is TGTGCCAGCAGCTTACTACTAGACGCCCACGAGCAGTACTTC. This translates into CASSLLLDAHEQYF.

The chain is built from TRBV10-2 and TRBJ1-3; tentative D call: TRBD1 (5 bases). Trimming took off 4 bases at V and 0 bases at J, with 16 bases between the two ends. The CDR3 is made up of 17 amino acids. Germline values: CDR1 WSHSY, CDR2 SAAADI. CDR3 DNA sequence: TGCGCCAGCAGTGCGCTCCTTGTAGGGGACTCTGGAAACACCATATATTTT. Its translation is CASSALLVGDSGNTIYF.

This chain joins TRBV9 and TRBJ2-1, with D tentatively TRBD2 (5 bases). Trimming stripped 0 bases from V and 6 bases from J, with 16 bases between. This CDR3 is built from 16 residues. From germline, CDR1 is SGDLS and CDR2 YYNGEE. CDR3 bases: TGTGCCAGCAGCGTAGCAGGCGGGTCCCTGATCAATGAGCAGTTCTTC. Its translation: CASSVAGGSLINEQFF.

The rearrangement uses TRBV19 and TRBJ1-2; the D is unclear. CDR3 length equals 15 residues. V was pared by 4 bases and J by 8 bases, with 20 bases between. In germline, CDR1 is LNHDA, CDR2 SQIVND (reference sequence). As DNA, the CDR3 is TGTGCCAGTAGTACCCTCCTCAGCGGATCTGGGGGCTACACCTTC. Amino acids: CASSTLLSGSGGYTF. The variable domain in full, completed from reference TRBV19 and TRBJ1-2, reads DGGITQSPKYLFRKEGQNVTLSCEQNLNHDAMYWYRQDPGQGLRLIYYSQIVNDFQKGDIAEGYSVSREKKESFPLTVTSAQKNPTAFYLCASSTLLSGSGGYTFGSGTRLTVV.

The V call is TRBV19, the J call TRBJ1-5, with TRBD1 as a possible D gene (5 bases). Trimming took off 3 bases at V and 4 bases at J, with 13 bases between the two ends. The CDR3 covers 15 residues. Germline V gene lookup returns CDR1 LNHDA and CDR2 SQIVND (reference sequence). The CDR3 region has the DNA TGTGCCAGTAGTATTGGGGGGGGATGGAATCAGCCCCAGCATTTT. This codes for CASSIGGGWNQPQHF. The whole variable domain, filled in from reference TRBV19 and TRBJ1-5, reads DGGITQSPKYLFRKEGQNVTLSCEQNLNHDAMYWYRQDPGQGLRLIYYSQIVNDFQKGDIAEGYSVSREKKESFPLTVTSAQKNPTAFYLCASSIGGGWNQPQHFGDGTRLSIL.

CDR3 sequence reads: CASNYLTGNTEAFF. Written as DNA, the CDR3 is TGTGCCAGCAACTACCTGACAGGGAACACTGAAGCTTTCTTT. The gene calls are TRBV7-2 and TRBJ1-1, with a weak D call TRBD1 (6 bases). Germline values: CDR1 SGHTA, CDR2 FQGNSA. CDR3 length equals 14 residues. The V end lost 7 bases, the J end lost 1 base, and 13 bases lay between the germline ends.

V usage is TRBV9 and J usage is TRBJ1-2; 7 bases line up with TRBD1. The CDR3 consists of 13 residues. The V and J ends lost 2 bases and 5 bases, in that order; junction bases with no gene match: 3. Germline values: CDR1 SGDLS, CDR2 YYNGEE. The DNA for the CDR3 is TGTGCCAGCAGCGTTTCACAGGGGTATGGCTACACCTTC. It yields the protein CASSVSQGYGYTF.

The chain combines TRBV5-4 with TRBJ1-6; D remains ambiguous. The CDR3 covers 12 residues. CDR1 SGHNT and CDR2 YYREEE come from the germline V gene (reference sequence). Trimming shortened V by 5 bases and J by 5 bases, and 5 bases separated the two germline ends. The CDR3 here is CASRSDNSPLHF. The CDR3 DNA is TGTGCCAGCAGGTCGGATAATTCACCCCTCCACTTT.

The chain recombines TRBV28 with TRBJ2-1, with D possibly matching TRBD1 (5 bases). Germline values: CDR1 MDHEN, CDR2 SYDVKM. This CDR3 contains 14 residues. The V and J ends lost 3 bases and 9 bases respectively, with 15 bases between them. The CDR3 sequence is CASSFTLTGAEQFF. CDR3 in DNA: TGTGCCAGCAGTTTCACCCTAACAGGTGCTGAGCAGTTCTTC.

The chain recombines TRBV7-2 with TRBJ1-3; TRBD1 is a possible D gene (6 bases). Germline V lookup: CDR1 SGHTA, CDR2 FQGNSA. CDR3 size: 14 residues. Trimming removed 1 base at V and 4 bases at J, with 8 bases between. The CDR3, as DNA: TGTGCCAGCAGCTTAGGGACAGCCGGAAACACCATATATTTT. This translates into CASSLGTAGNTIYF.

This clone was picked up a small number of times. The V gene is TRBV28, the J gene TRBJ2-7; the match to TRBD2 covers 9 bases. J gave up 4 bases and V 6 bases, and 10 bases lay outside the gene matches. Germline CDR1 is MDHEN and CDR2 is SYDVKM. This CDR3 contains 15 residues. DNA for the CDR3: TGTGCCAGCAGACCACGTGCGGGAGGGCGGTACGAGCAGTACTTC. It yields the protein CASRPRAGGRYEQYF.

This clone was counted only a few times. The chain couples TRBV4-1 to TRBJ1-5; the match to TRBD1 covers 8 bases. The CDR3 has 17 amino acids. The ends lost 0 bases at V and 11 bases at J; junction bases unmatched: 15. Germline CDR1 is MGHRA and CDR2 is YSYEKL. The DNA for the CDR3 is TGCGCCAGCAGCCAAGATCGGACAGGGACCTATGACGGAGCCCAGCATTTT. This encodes CASSQDRTGTYDGAQHF.

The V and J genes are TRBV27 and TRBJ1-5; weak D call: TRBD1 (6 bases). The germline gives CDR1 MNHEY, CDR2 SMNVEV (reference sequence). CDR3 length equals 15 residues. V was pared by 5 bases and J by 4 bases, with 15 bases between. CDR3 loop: CASSPDRLGNQPQHF. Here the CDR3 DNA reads TGTGCCAGCAGTCCTGACAGGTTAGGAAATCAGCCCCAGCATTTT.

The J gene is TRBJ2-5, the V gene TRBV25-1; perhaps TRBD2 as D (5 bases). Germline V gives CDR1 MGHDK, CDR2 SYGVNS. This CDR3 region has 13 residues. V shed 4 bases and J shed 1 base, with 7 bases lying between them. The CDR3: CASSVGSQETQYF. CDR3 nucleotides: TGTGCCAGCAGTGTAGGGAGCCAAGAGACCCAGTACTTC. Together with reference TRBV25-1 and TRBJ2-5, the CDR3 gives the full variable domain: EADIYQTPRYLVIGTGKKITLECSQTMGHDKMYWYQQDPGMELHLIHYSYGVNSTEKGDLSSESTVSRIRTEHFPLTLESARPSHTSQYLCASSVGSQETQYFGPGTRLLVL.

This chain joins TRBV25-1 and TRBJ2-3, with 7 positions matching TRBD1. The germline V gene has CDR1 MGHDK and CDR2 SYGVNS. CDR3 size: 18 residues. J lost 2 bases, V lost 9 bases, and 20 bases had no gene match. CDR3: CASRQGVGPRGTTDTQYF. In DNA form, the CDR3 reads TGTGCCAGTCGACAGGGCGTGGGTCCAAGAGGTACCACAGATACGCAGTATTTT. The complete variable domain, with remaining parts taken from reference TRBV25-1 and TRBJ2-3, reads EADIYQTPRYLVIGTGKKITLECSQTMGHDKMYWYQQDPGMELHLIHYSYGVNSTEKGDLSSESTVSRIRTEHFPLTLESARPSHTSQYLCASRQGVGPRGTTDTQYFGPGTRLTVL.

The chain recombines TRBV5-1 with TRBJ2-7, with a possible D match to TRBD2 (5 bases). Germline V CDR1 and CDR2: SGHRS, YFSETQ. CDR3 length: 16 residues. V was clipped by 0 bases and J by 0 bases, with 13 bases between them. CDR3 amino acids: CASSLGGPTSSYEQYF. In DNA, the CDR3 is TGCGCCAGCAGCTTGGGAGGGCCTACGAGCTCCTACGAGCAGTACTTC.

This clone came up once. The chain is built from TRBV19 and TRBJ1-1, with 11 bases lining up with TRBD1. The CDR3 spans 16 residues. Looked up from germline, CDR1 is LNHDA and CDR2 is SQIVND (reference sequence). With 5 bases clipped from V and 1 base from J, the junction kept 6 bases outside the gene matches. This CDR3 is CASSVGDRGWNTEAFF. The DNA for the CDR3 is TGTGCCAGTAGTGTCGGGGACAGGGGGTGGAACACTGAAGCTTTCTTT.